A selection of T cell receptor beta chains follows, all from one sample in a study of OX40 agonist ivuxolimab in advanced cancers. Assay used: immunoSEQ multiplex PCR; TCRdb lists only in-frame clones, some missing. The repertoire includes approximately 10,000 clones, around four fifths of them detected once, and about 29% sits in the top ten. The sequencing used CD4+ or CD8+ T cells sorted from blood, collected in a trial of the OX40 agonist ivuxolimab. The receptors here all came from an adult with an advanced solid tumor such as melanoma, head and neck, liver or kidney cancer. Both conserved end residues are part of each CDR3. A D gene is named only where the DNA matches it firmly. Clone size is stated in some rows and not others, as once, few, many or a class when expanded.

CASSRPRTGGEQETQYF	TGTGCCAGCAGTAGACCCCGGACAGGGGGGGAGCAAGAGACCCAGTACTTC	NA	TRBD1	TRBV2	TRBJ2-5
CASSHPRPNEKLFF	TGTGCCAGCAGTCATCCACGTCCGAATGAAAAACTGTTTTTT	NA	NA	TRBV7-8	TRBJ1-4
CASMSVADSYNEQFF	TGTGCCAGCATGTCCGTAGCGGATTCCTACAATGAGCAGTTCTTC	NA	NA	TRBV7-9	TRBJ2-1
CASSERTNLYSNQPQHF	TGTGCCAGCAGTGAAAGGACCAACCTATATAGCAATCAGCCCCAGCATTTT	few	NA	TRBV6-1	TRBJ1-5
CASSLGGSYNEQFF	TGTGCCAGCAGTTTAGGAGGATCCTACAATGAGCAGTTCTTC	NA	NA	TRBV28	TRBJ2-1
CASTSWVAGDPRETQYF	TGTGCCAGCACCAGTTGGGTAGCGGGAGACCCACGAGAGACCCAGTACTTC	once	TRBD2	TRBV7-2	TRBJ2-5
CASSEWGLAGATFF	TGTGCCAGCAGTGAATGGGGGCTAGCGGGAGCCACATTCTTC	few	TRBD2	TRBV6-1	TRBJ2-1
CASSFGPVKPQHF	TGTGCCAGCAGTTTCGGCCCGGTAAAGCCCCAGCATTTT	once	NA	TRBV28	TRBJ1-5
CASSFRSNYGYTF	TGTGCCAGCAGTTTCCGCTCCAACTATGGCTACACCTTC	once	NA	TRBV27	TRBJ1-2
CASSELAGSQETQYF	TGTGCCAGCAGTGAACTAGCGGGATCCCAAGAGACCCAGTACTTC	few	TRBD2	TRBV2	TRBJ2-5
CASSLPTGGYHGYTF	TGTGCCAGCAGTTTACCGACCGGGGGGTATCATGGCTACACCTTC	NA	NA	TRBV6-6	TRBJ1-2
CASSPHDQGYTEAFF	TGTGCCAGCAGCCCACACGACCAGGGGTACACTGAAGCTTTCTTT	NA	NA	TRBV13	TRBJ1-1
CASASLYEQFF	TGTGCCAGCGCTAGCTTATATGAGCAGTTCTTC	NA	NA	TRBV6-6	TRBJ2-1
CASSFGPSSEKLFF	TGTGCCAGCAGCTTTGGACCGAGTAGCGAAAAACTGTTTTTT	NA	NA	TRBV5-5	TRBJ1-4
CASSPGINYGYTF	TGTGCCAGCAGCCCCGGGATTAACTATGGCTACACCTTC	NA	NA	TRBV7-9	TRBJ1-2
CASSFGPVKPQHF	TGTGCCAGCAGTTTCGGCCCGGTAAAGCCCCAGCATTTT	medium-sized	NA	TRBV27	TRBJ1-5
CASSLEGQLNTEAFF	TGTGCCAGCAGCTTGGAGGGACAGCTGAACACTGAAGCTTTCTTT	NA	TRBD1	TRBV5-8	TRBJ1-1
CSVEDAREDYGYTF	TGCAGCGTTGAAGACGCCAGGGAAGACTATGGCTACACCTTC	once	NA	TRBV29-1	TRBJ1-2
CASSFGWAGEQFF	TGTGCCAGCAGTTTTGGCTGGGCAGGAGAGCAGTTCTTC	NA	NA	TRBV28	TRBJ2-1
CSVEDGRGGAEAFF	TGCAGCGTTGAAGATGGACGAGGGGGAGCTGAAGCTTTCTTT	NA	NA	TRBV29-1	TRBJ1-1
CASSLAQPVRDEQFF	TGTGCCAGCAGCTTAGCGCAACCCGTCCGCGATGAGCAGTTCTTC	NA	NA	TRBV11-3	TRBJ2-1
CASSQSRTGGDGYTF	TGCGCCAGCAGCCAGTCTAGGACAGGGGGCGATGGCTACACCTTC	NA	TRBD1	TRBV4-3	TRBJ1-2
CASSGGGYQPQHF	TGTGCCAGCAGCGGAGGGGGTTATCAGCCCCAGCATTTT	few	NA	TRBV25-1	TRBJ1-5
CASSLFSGTDTQYF	TGTGCCAGCAGTTTATTCTCCGGCACAGATACGCAGTATTTT	NA	NA	TRBV27	TRBJ2-3
CASSLIGPNSPLHF	TGTGCCAGCAGCTTAATCGGCCCGAATTCACCCCTCCACTTT	NA	NA	TRBV7-3	TRBJ1-6
CASSDRVREGTDTQYF	TGTGCCAGCAGCGACCGAGTGCGGGAGGGCACAGATACGCAGTATTTT	NA	TRBD2	TRBV9	TRBJ2-3
CASVRDNEQFF	TGTGCCAGCGTGAGGGACAATGAGCAGTTCTTC	NA	NA	TRBV2	TRBJ2-1
CASSRENSPLHF	TGTGCCAGCAGCAGGGAAAATTCACCCCTCCACTTT	once	NA	TRBV5-6	TRBJ1-6
CASTFQGSTEAFF	TGTGCCAGCACATTTCAGGGATCCACTGAAGCTTTCTTT	NA	NA	TRBV25-1	TRBJ1-1
CASSLLAGYQETQYF	TGTGCCAGCAGCCTACTAGCGGGCTACCAAGAGACCCAGTACTTC	NA	TRBD2	TRBV27	TRBJ2-5
CASSSPSGRADTQYF	TGTGCCAGCAGCTCACCTAGCGGGAGGGCAGATACGCAGTATTTT	NA	TRBD2	TRBV7-8	TRBJ2-3
CASSLGDSHWQYF	TGTGCCAGCAGCTTGGGGGACTCCCACTGGCAGTACTTC	NA	NA	TRBV5-6	TRBJ2-7
CASSLEQGAGNQPQHF	TGTGCCAGCAGCCTAGAACAGGGGGCGGGCAATCAGCCCCAGCATTTT	few	TRBD1	TRBV11-2	TRBJ1-5
CASSEFGRGGYNEQFF	TGTGCCAGCAGTGAATTTGGGCGGGGTGGTTACAATGAGCAGTTCTTC	NA	NA	TRBV6-1	TRBJ2-1
CASSQEGEGLNTEAFF	TGCGCCAGCAGCCAAGAAGGAGAGGGATTGAACACTGAAGCTTTCTTT	NA	NA	TRBV4-3	TRBJ1-1
CASSTKSPGLAGVSVF	TGTGCCAGCAGCACAAAATCCCCGGGACTAGCGGGAGTGAGTGTCTTC	few	TRBD2	TRBV11-2	TRBJ2-1
CASGPGQLFYEQYF	TGTGCCAGCGGCCCGGGACAACTTTTCTACGAGCAGTACTTC	NA	NA	TRBV27	TRBJ2-7
CASSPGLSRSYSYEQYF	TGTGCCAGCAGCCCCGGATTAAGTAGATCGTACTCCTACGAGCAGTACTTC	NA	NA	TRBV28	TRBJ2-7
CASSIRSEQETQYF	TGTGCCAGTAGTATTCGGTCAGAACAAGAGACCCAGTACTTC	NA	NA	TRBV19	TRBJ2-5
CAISPAESNEQFF	TGTGCCATCAGCCCAGCGGAATCGAATGAGCAGTTCTTC	NA	NA	TRBV10-3	TRBJ2-1
CASSLYGRRYPYGYTF	TGTGCCAGCAGCTTATACGGGAGACGATACCCCTATGGCTACACCTTC	NA	NA	TRBV7-9	TRBJ1-2
CASSWDRGNTEAFF	TGTGCCAGCAGTTGGGACAGGGGGAACACTGAAGCTTTCTTT	NA	TRBD1	TRBV27	TRBJ1-1
CASSPASGRIYEQYF	TGTGCCAGCAGTCCAGCTAGCGGGAGAATCTACGAGCAGTACTTC	NA	TRBD2	TRBV9	TRBJ2-7
CASSHDRENEQFF	TGTGCCAGCAGTCACGACAGGGAGAATGAGCAGTTCTTC	NA	TRBD1	TRBV27	TRBJ2-1
CASSVDVKTYEQYF	TGTGCCAGCAGCGTAGACGTAAAAACCTACGAGCAGTACTTC	NA	NA	TRBV9	TRBJ2-7
CSLMMTGSYEQYF	TGCAGCCTCATGATGACAGGAAGCTACGAGCAGTACTTC	NA	NA	TRBV29-1	TRBJ2-7
CASSLMAGGDEQFF	TGTGCCAGCAGCTTAATGGCGGGAGGGGATGAGCAGTTCTTC	NA	TRBD2	TRBV7-9	TRBJ2-1
CAWLPETASGSNEQFF	TGTGCCTGGCTACCAGAAACGGCTAGCGGGAGTAATGAGCAGTTCTTC	NA	TRBD2	TRBV30	TRBJ2-1
CASSLGATGSNYGYTF	TGCGCCAGCAGCTTGGGGGCGACAGGGTCTAACTATGGCTACACCTTC	NA	TRBD1	TRBV5-1	TRBJ1-2
CASSPTRAGVSDTQYF	TGCGCCAGCAGCCCCACTAGGGCGGGAGTTTCAGATACGCAGTATTTT	NA	TRBD2	TRBV4-1	TRBJ2-3
CASSRERGGPTDTQYF	TGTGCCAGTAGCCGCGAGCGGGGGGGGCCCACAGATACGCAGTATTTT	NA	TRBD2	TRBV19	TRBJ2-3
CASRQGQAYEQYF	TGTGCCAGCAGACAGGGACAGGCCTACGAGCAGTACTTC	few	TRBD1	TRBV6-5	TRBJ2-7
CASSFPTGDTEAFF	TGTGCCAGCAGCTTCCCTACAGGGGACACTGAAGCTTTCTTT	NA	TRBD1	TRBV13	TRBJ1-1